Listed here are 23 T cell receptor beta chains from one sample, sequenced in a study of cytomegalovirus exposure and HLA in healthy donors. PCR was performed using 60 Vbeta and 13 Jbeta primers. Measured with immunoSEQ multiplex PCR; TCRdb has only the in-frame clones, and not every one. The table lists about 100,000 clones, approximately 82% of them singletons, with approximately 1.2% in the top ten. The material sequenced was PBMCs. Receptors were obtained from a woman younger than 30 in good health and CMV-seronegative.

This chain links TRBV5-4 with TRBJ1-2, with D possibly being TRBD1 (6 bases). The CDR3 contains 13 residues. CDR1 is SGHNT and CDR2 is YYREEE in the germline V gene (reference sequence). With 1 base removed from V and 8 bases from J, the gap between germline ends came to 12 bases. Here the CDR3 reads CASSLRAGDGYTF. CDR3 DNA: TGTGCCAGCAGCTTGAGGGCAGGGGACGGCTACACCTTC.

Remarks on this clone: The same CDR3 also results from other DNA sequences found in this sample. The chain employs TRBV4-1 and TRBJ2-7; D is perhaps TRBD2 (6 bases). CDR1 is MGHRA and CDR2 is YSYEKL in the germline V gene. Trimming removed 1 base from V and 1 base from J, with 11 bases in between. The CDR3 contains 15 residues. The CDR3 coding sequence is TGCGCCAGCAGCCAAGGGCTAGCGCCATCCTACGAGCAGTACTTC. This gives the protein CASSQGLAPSYEQYF.

J is TRBJ2-1 and V is TRBV7-3; tentative D call: TRBD1 (5 bases). Trimming pared 4 bases from V and 4 bases from J, leaving 11 bases between. This CDR3 has 14 amino acids. Germline V gene sequence: CDR1 SGHTA, CDR2 FQGTGA. DNA for the CDR3: TGTGCCAGCAGCTCTCTTCAGGGATACAATGAGCAGTTCTTC. Amino acid sequence: CASSSLQGYNEQFF.

The chain recombines TRBV7-9 with TRBJ1-2, with a possible D match to TRBD1 (5 bases). This CDR3 is built from 17 residues. Germline V gives CDR1 SEHNR, CDR2 FQNEAQ (reference sequence). Trimming removed 5 bases at V and 5 bases at J, with 24 bases between. CDR3 coding DNA: TGTGCCAGCAGCCCTCCTTACGGGGGAGTCGGCTATTATGGCTACACCTTC. Its protein product is CASSPPYGGVGYYGYTF.

The rearrangement joins TRBV28 to TRBJ1-2; possibly TRBD1 for D (5 bases). The CDR3 consists of 16 residues. The V and J ends lost 5 bases and 6 bases respectively, with 22 bases between them. Germline CDR1 reads MDHEN; CDR2 reads SYDVKM. The CDR3 sequence: CASSLPGGTAGDGYTF. CDR3 nucleotide sequence: TGTGCCAGCAGTCTCCCGGGGGGGACGGCGGGAGATGGCTACACCTTC.

This chain joins TRBV5-6 and TRBJ2-7, with 8 bases matching TRBD2. The germline gives CDR1 SGHDT, CDR2 YYEEEE. J gave up 7 bases and V 5 bases, and 8 bases lay outside the gene matches. The CDR3 has 13 residues. This CDR3 is CASRRGGAYEQYF. Here the CDR3 DNA reads TGTGCCAGCAGACGGGGGGGAGCGTATGAGCAGTACTTC.

The V and J genes are TRBV2 and TRBJ2-7; 10 bases fit TRBD1. The CDR3 has 14 amino acids. CDR1 is SNHLY, CDR2 FYNNEI, per germline. V trimming: 5 bases; J trimming: 2 bases; junction bases outside the gene matches: 3. The chain's CDR3 is CASSSGTGAYEQYF. As DNA, the CDR3 is TGTGCCAGCAGTTCCGGGACAGGGGCCTACGAGCAGTACTTC.

The chain carries TRBV6-5 and TRBJ2-7; TRBD1 matches at 8 bases. V was clipped by 5 bases and J by 2 bases; unmatched bases: 8. CDR3 length: 15 amino acids. CDR1 MNHEY and CDR2 SVGAGI come from the germline V gene. The CDR3 region is CASSAPGQGAYEQYF. CDR3 bases: TGTGCCAGCAGTGCCCCCGGACAGGGTGCCTACGAGCAGTACTTC.

This chain links TRBV27 with TRBJ2-1, with 7 bases matching TRBD1. The germline CDR1 and CDR2 sequences are MNHEY and SMNVEV (reference sequence). V shed 5 bases and J 4 bases; nucleotides not matched to a gene: 8. The CDR3 extends over 15 amino acids. The CDR3 nucleotides read TGTGCCAGCAGTCTCTTCGGGACAGAATACAATGAGCAGTTCTTC. Translated: CASSLFGTEYNEQFF.

This chain connects TRBV7-6 to TRBJ1-6, with D possibly being TRBD1 (5 bases). This CDR3 spans 17 amino acids. V was trimmed by 1 base and J by 6 bases, leaving 16 bases between them. Germline values: CDR1 SGHVS, CDR2 FNYEAQ. The CDR3 protein is CASSLGSAGRVNSPLHF. The DNA of the CDR3 is TGTGCCAGCAGCTTAGGCAGCGCAGGGAGGGTTAATTCACCCCTCCACTTT.

The chain joins TRBV6-1 to TRBJ2-7, with 8 bases fitting TRBD1. CDR3 length: 14 amino acids. Germline CDR1 MNHNS, CDR2 SASEGT. V was pared by 6 bases and J by 2 bases, with 6 bases of the junction left unmatched. CDR3 loop: CASRGTGRTYEQYF. In DNA form, the CDR3 reads TGTGCCAGCAGGGGGACAGGCCGAACCTACGAGCAGTACTTC.

The CDR3 loop reads CASSLAGGNQPQHF. The CDR3 nucleotides are TGTGCCAGCAGCTTAGCGGGAGGGAATCAGCCCCAGCATTTT. The rearrangement joins TRBV7-9 to TRBJ1-5; D gene unclear. Trimming stripped 0 bases from V and 4 bases from J, with 7 bases between. The germline V gene encodes CDR1 SEHNR and CDR2 FQNEAQ (reference sequence). The CDR3 has 14 residues.

V and J are TRBV9 and TRBJ2-7, with TRBD2 matching 8 bases. This CDR3 spans 14 amino acids. J lost 4 bases, V lost 4 bases, and 7 bases had no gene match. The germline V gene encodes CDR1 SGDLS and CDR2 YYNGEE. CDR3 sequence reads: CASSPGLGAYEQYF. The CDR3 nucleotides are TGTGCCAGCAGCCCGGGACTAGGGGCGTACGAGCAGTACTTC.

V usage is TRBV30 and J usage is TRBJ1-3; 7 bases map to TRBD1. The V and J ends lost 2 bases and 4 bases, in that order; junction bases with no gene match: 5. From germline, CDR1 is GTSNPN and CDR2 SVGIG (reference sequence). The CDR3 covers 14 residues. The CDR3 nucleotides are TGTGCCTGGAGTTCCGGGACAGACGGAAACACCATATATTTT. It translates to CAWSSGTDGNTIYF. Drawing the rest from reference TRBV30 and TRBJ1-3, the complete variable domain is SQTIHQWPATLVQPVGSPLSLECTVEGTSNPNLYWYRQAAGRGLQLLFYSVGIGQISSEVPQNLSASRPQDRQFILSSKKLLLSDSGFYLCAWSSGTDGNTIYFGEGSWLTVV.

This rearrangement joins TRBV7-3 to TRBJ2-1; unclear D gene. The CDR3 spans 12 residues. V was shortened by 5 bases and J by 6 bases, with 8 bases between the two germline ends. Germline CDR1 is SGHTA and CDR2 is FQGTGA. The CDR3 DNA is TGTGCCAGCAGCCGAGCTCTCAATGAGCAGTTCTTC. Residues: CASSRALNEQFF.

This chain connects TRBV5-1 to TRBJ2-1; D unclear. CDR3 length equals 16 residues. Trimming removed 0 bases from V and 4 bases from J, with 14 bases in between. CDR1 and CDR2 from the germline V gene are SGHRS and YFSETQ. CDR3 DNA: TGCGCCAGCAGCTTGGTGGGCTATACAACGTACAATGAGCAGTTCTTC. Its translation: CASSLVGYTTYNEQFF.

The gene calls are TRBV6-5 and TRBJ2-7; D unclear. V gave up 5 bases and J gave up 2 bases, with 13 bases separating them. This CDR3 has 14 amino acids. Germline V gene sequence: CDR1 MNHEY, CDR2 SVGAGI. The CDR3 region is CASSLRLRPYEQYF. CDR3 in DNA: TGTGCCAGCAGTCTGAGACTGCGCCCCTACGAGCAGTACTTC.

J is TRBJ2-1 and V is TRBV6-5; 9 positions match TRBD1. Germline-derived CDR1 and CDR2 are MNHEY and SVGAGI. Trimming at V came to 2 bases and at J to 2 bases, leaving 4 bases not matched to a gene. The CDR3 consists of 16 residues. Here the CDR3 DNA reads TGTGCCAGCAGTTACCCCGGGACAGGGACCTACAATGAGCAGTTCTTC. It translates to CASSYPGTGTYNEQFF.

This clone was detected only once. The chain recombines TRBV4-3 with TRBJ2-2, with D possibly matching TRBD1 (5 bases). Germline lookup yields CDR1 LGHNA and CDR2 YSLEER. This CDR3 has 14 amino acids. The V end was cut by 4 bases, the J end by 1 base, with 7 bases between. CDR3 in amino acids: CASSLTGNTGELFF. The CDR3, as DNA: TGCGCCAGCAGCCTAACAGGGAACACCGGGGAGCTGTTTTTT.

CDR3 coding DNA: TGTGCCAGCCGAGGGGAGGGCTCCTATAATTCACCCCTCCACTTT. Protein product: CASRGEGSYNSPLHF. This chain joins TRBV28 and TRBJ1-6; a possible D gene is TRBD1 (5 bases). This CDR3 has 15 amino acids. CDR1 is MDHEN and CDR2 is SYDVKM in the germline V gene. Trimming removed 8 bases from V and 0 bases from J, with 11 bases in between.

The CDR3, as DNA: TGTGCCAGCAGCCGTTCGACAACGAACACCGGGGAGCTGTTTTTT. It is translated as CASSRSTTNTGELFF. This sequence joins TRBV7-3 and TRBJ2-2; no reliable D call. This CDR3 comprises 15 residues. Germline-derived CDR1 and CDR2 are SGHTA and FQGTGA. V lost 5 bases and J 0 bases, leaving 10 bases between the germline ends. The full variable domain, rest sourced from reference TRBV7-3 and TRBJ2-2, is GAGVSQTPSNKVTEKGKYVELRCDPISGHTALYWYRQSLGQGPEFLIYFQGTGAADDSGLPNDRFFAVRPEGSVSTLKIQRTERGDSAVYLCASSRSTTNTGELFFGEGSRLTVL.

With respect to this clone: The sample carries other DNA sequences with the same CDR3. In DNA form, the CDR3 reads TGTGCCAGCCGACTAGCGGGGGGATCCTACAATGAGCAGTTCTTC. This translates into CASRLAGGSYNEQFF. This chain uses TRBV7-2 with TRBJ2-1, with 13 bases that match TRBD2. The CDR3 sequence is 15 residues long. V dropped 8 bases and J dropped 1; count of bases not matched to a gene: 2. From germline, CDR1 is SGHTA and CDR2 FQGNSA.

This CDR3 is CASSLEGFTEAFF. The CDR3, as DNA: TGCGCCAGCAGCTTGGAGGGGTTCACTGAAGCTTTCTTT. This rearrangement joins TRBV5-1 to TRBJ1-1, with D perhaps TRBD1 (5 bases). The germline V gene encodes CDR1 SGHRS and CDR2 YFSETQ. Trimming shortened V by 0 bases and J by 4 bases, and 7 bases separated the two germline ends. The CDR3 loop spans 13 amino acids.